This T cell receptor (beta chain) was identified in a study of CD8+ T cells in alopecia areata. Study-wide context: Patients given treatment had severity scored by the percentage of scalp area affected.

This sample's treatment: oral pan-JAK inhibitor, 5-10 mg twice daily. Investigators isolated RNA and reverse transcribed it into cDNA to act as the sequencing template. Some clones are missing from TCRdb's copy, which holds only in-frame ones; the method was immunoSEQ multiplex PCR. The top ten hold 10% to 15% of the sample, which has roughly 170,000 clones, about 60% seen once. CDR1 and CDR2 (germline): GTSNPN, SVGIG (reference sequence). The CDR3 sequence is 14 residues long. V was pared by 1 base and J by 4 bases, with 5 bases of the junction left unmatched. The sequences come from CD8+ T cells sorted from blood, collected at week 24, from a patient treated with tofacitinib. The TCR originated in a human donor with alopecia areata. The V call is TRBV30, the J call TRBJ2-5, with 8 positions matching TRBD1. The CDR3 reads CAWSAGQGGETQYF. The CDR3 bases are TGTGCCTGGAGTGCCGGACAGGGAGGAGAGACCCAGTACTTC. The whole variable domain, filled in from reference TRBV30 and TRBJ2-5, reads SQTIHQWPATLVQPVGSPLSLECTVEGTSNPNLYWYRQAAGRGLQLLFYSVGIGQISSEVPQNLSASRPQDRQFILSSKKLLLSDSGFYLCAWSAGQGGETQYFGPGTRLLVL.